This TCR beta chain comes out of a study of cytomegalovirus exposure and HLA in healthy donors (dated by TCRdb to 2017 to 2019). For the wider study: According to an earlier analysis of 587 of the donors, 150 million to 200 million T cells yielded 117 million unique TCR beta sequences and about 300 Gb of sequence data. About 300 gigabases of sequencing data and some 85 million unique TCR sequences were included in an early release covering about 700 HLA-typed donors. Of the 300 to 400 genotyped donors, around 81% fell in the genetic ancestry cluster associated with self-reported Caucasian donors. The aim of the study was to test whether cataloging public T cell receptors could identify signatures of past pathogen exposure. Using immunosequencing, the study profiled T cell repertoires from about 620 subjects and related those repertoires to cytomegalovirus serostatus. A separate validation cohort of some 130 different subjects was used in addition to the roughly 670-subject first cohort. High-throughput TCR immunosequencing, statistical association of individual TCRs with disease status, and machine learning were combined to predict cytomegalovirus infection status. A later analysis re-analyzed previously published TCR beta repertoires from about 600 donors and added high-resolution HLA genotyping to study TCR occurrence patterns. In the later analysis, no new phenotypic data were used to find candidate immune exposures; instead, reliance was placed on TCR beta sequences and their occurrence across donors. To decide whether each TCR beta V gene segment behaved as functional or pseudogenic, an earlier analysis of some 540 of the donors relied on high-throughput TCR beta sequencing. Donor age, sex, ethnicity and CMV serostatus were collected together with the repertoire data. Genome-wide SNP genotypes for about three fifths of the roughly 670 donors were used in a later genetic analysis, which treated that subset as a discovery cohort. All discovery cohort repertoires had been generated using a single sequencing platform. HLA typing included class I and class II loci at four-digit resolution. The number of typed donors differed by locus: roughly 629-640 for A, B, C, DRB1 and DQB1; roughly 510 for DQA1; 606 for DPA1; and about 450 for DPB1. Five DR-DQ haplotypes were handled as single units for association and clustering because linkage in the cohort was strong. Among under 450 genotyped donors of the cohort, an average of around 240,000 unique TCR beta nucleotide sequences were sequenced per donor, 15% to 20% of them non-productive. General study outcomes and caveats: Most TCR sequences were observed very rarely across donors, whereas some public TCRs were present in many individuals. Because the 87-base-pair reads could not distinguish some IMGT-functional V segments, including TRBV6-2 and TRBV6-3, those segments were excluded. Only TCR beta chains were sequenced in this cohort, and the absence of alpha or paired-chain data limited detectable features. Correlated functional status among segregating V segments might be attributable to linkage disequilibrium, but an unknown experimental factor could not be ruled out. V-gene and J-gene trimming of TCR beta chains was associated with a missense DCLRE1C variant in a later genetic analysis, and the association was replicated in an independent cohort. In a later analysis, HLA-associated TCR beta chains were found to be more clonally expanded and to have lower generation probabilities than equally common non-associated chains. In a later analysis, TCR association rates were found to vary across HLA loci, with the most associated TCRs seen for DRB1 alleles and the fewest for HLA-C alleles. The study listed 164 TCR beta chains as associated with cytomegalovirus. Compared with the approximately 720-donor mean, donors in an Asian-associated ancestry cluster had fewer N-insertions in productive TCRs, according to a later genetic analysis. An earlier analysis of some 560 of the donors showed that most TCR beta V segments appeared in productive rearrangements either about 90% or about 30% of the time, which broadly matched IMGT annotations. Strong co-occurrence of HLA alleles, especially DR and DQ, made assigning TCR associations to individual alleles difficult. According to a later analysis, parvovirus B19, influenza, CMV and Epstein-Barr virus appeared linked to several top co-occurrence clusters. At a false discovery rate of 0.05, a later analysis linked around 15,000 TCR beta sequences to specific HLA alleles. Some 15 rarely observed V segments, including chromosome 9 orphons, were excluded from the earlier analysis of some 590 of the donors because counts were too low. Because some donors lacked HLA typing at each locus, the association tests relied only on the typed subset. Sequencing depth was assumed to be roughly uniform across donors in the presence/absence analyses, though that assumption may not hold. The authors suggested that the approach could potentially be generalized to other disease states and immunological phenotypes. Cytomegalovirus status was reported to be diagnosed by the classifier with high specificity and sensitivity in both the original and validation cohorts. A cluster of highly shared sequence variants was judged likely to be a technical artifact of the sequencing pipeline. According to a later analysis, most CMV-associated TCR beta chains appeared to be HLA-restricted, and the HLA associations seemed to be driven largely by CMV exposure. A further reported finding was that TCR beta sequences accurately predicted the HLA-A and HLA-B alleles for most subjects in the first cohort. For the cohort, immune exposure information was limited to CMV serostatus. In vitro tests confirmed that a few of the cytomegalovirus-associated TCR beta chains recognize cytomegalovirus antigens.

The germline V gene sets CDR1 to SNHLY and CDR2 to FYNNEI. Trimming leaves V shorter by 6 bases and J shorter by 0 bases, with the junction holding 13 bases beyond the gene matches. Including cysteine and phenylalanine, the CDR3 has 17 amino acids. The CDR3 DNA has 51 bases and is translated from base 1. The cohort comprised more than 550 healthy bone marrow donors. At the time of sampling, all cohort members were nominally healthy, though unrecorded immune exposures were likely present. The donor was CMV seronegative and belonged to the group of 350 to 400 seronegative cohort members. A peripheral blood sample was provided by each donor, and peripheral blood mononuclear cells were used for TCR beta sequencing. Genomic DNA was extracted from the blood cell samples with the Qiagen DNeasy Blood Extraction Kit. The method was the immunoSEQ multiplex PCR assay. For the multiplex PCR, a mixture combining 60 forward primers for TCR Vbeta segments and 13 reverse primers for TCR Jbeta segments was used. Amplification of the CDR3 region of rearranged TCR beta genes was performed with a multiplex PCR assay on genomic DNA. The amplified TCR beta libraries were sequenced on the Illumina HiSeq System as 87-base-pair reads. Turning to the authors' computational methods: Across the 670 or so repertoires, a later analysis counted 80 million or so unique TCR beta chains, some 11 million of which were shared by at least two donors. Raw reads were error-corrected and collapsed into unique sequences with a nearest-neighbor algorithm that merged closely related sequences to remove PCR and sequencing errors. CDR3 sequences were aligned to IMGT reference sequences to assign V, D and J gene segments. For a sequence to be retained, a match of at least six nucleotides to both a V gene segment and a J gene segment was required. Rearrangements were called productive when the CDR3 lacked stop codons and stayed in frame with V and J; all others were non-productive. CDR3 was defined according to IMGT convention as the region running from the second conserved V-encoded cysteine to the conserved J-encoded phenylalanine. In an earlier analysis of around 640 of the donors, sequences lacking an unambiguous match to a single V gene segment were excluded. An earlier analysis of 587 of the donors called V segments functional above 56.7% productive rearrangements and segregating when the between-donor standard deviation exceeded 5%. A statistical classification framework was built to diagnose cytomegalovirus status from the catalog of TCR beta chain sequences. V and J gene assignment, in a later analysis, came from comparing TCR nucleotide sequences with IMGT/GENE-DB human TR gene sequences. The TCRdist pipeline was used in a later analysis to assign CDR3 sequences and most-parsimonious VDJ recombination scenarios. In a later analysis, each TCR beta chain was defined by its CDR3 amino acid sequence together with its V-gene family, and reads without a unique V-gene family were excluded. As a way to deal with suspected cross-contamination and a sequencing artifact, a later analysis dropped approximately 570 nucleotide sequences that were highly shared and had low generation probability. For each public chain, a later analysis derived a clonal expansion index from normalized ranks of inferred template counts within each repertoire. In a later analysis, generation probabilities were computed with a VDJ recombination model fitted to out-of-frame rearrangements, and the resulting probabilities were checked against IGoR. A later analysis scored TCR-TCR, TCR-HLA and TCR-CMV co-occurrence with hypergeometric tests, applying a repertoire-size bias correction to TCR pairs. A later analysis estimated false discovery rates by permuting HLA or CMV assignments 20 times. In a later analysis, co-occurring TCRs were grouped using DBSCAN, with TCRdist sequence similarity added in when clustering inside HLA-allele-positive subsets. Co-occurrence clustering excluded repertoires with fewer than 30,000 or more than 120,000 public chains, plus five with anomalous nucleotide sharing. The source is immuneACCESS, and TCRdb retained only in-frame sequences with V and J called. Part of the clones is not carried over; for the studies checked, unresolved V genes explain less than half of this, and the remainder is unexplained. V, J and clone size are taken as reported in that table, and D and trimming were inferred from the DNA itself. Within this sample are about 150,000 clones, with approximately 80% of them counted one time only. In total, the top ten clones hold 1.5% to 2% of the sample.

As for this clone: No antigen is known for it. One base away there is no much larger clone; base qualities are not given.

The specimen was PBMCs. The source is a middle-aged man in good health and CMV-seronegative. Recombination linked TRBV2 to TRBJ2-5; TRBD2 lines up with 7 middle nucleotides. The CDR3 amino acid sequence is: CASSHTALATNQETQYF. The nucleotide sequence reads as follows: TGTGCCAGCAGCCATACTGCACTAGCGACAAACCAAGAGACCCAGTACTTC.